This T cell receptor (beta chain) stems from a study of shared clonotypes between healthy human individuals. About the study: Used for every donor were three CD4 naive, three CD4 memory, two CD8 naive and one CD8 memory plate.

This CDR3 region has 19 residues. J lost 5 bases, V lost 5 bases, and 17 bases had no gene match. The germline V gene has CDR1 MNHEY and CDR2 SMNVEV (reference sequence). An assay was performed, and its level was deep. In the authors' methods: ImmunoSEQ yielded junction-only sequences lacking quality scores, so filtering differed. Sequenced by immunoSEQ multiplex PCR; TCRdb stores in-frame clones only, minus some. V, J and clone size are taken as reported in that table, and D and trimming were inferred from the DNA itself. Of fewer than 850,000 clones in the sample, about two thirds were seen once. The receptor was derived from a woman in her twenties or thirties in good health. Sequencing used memory CD4+ T cells sorted from blood. Stated subset: CD45RA-negative fraction. This chain joins TRBV27 and TRBJ2-2; 10 bases map to TRBD1. The DNA of the CDR3 is TGTGCCAGCAGTCTCACGGGACAGGGGAAAGGTCGGAGTACCGGGGAGCTGTTTTTT. Translation gives CASSLTGQGKGRSTGELFF.